The sample holds a few counts of the clone carrying this T cell receptor beta chain. This sample is part of a study of T cell changes during pregnancy in multiple sclerosis. Here immunoSEQ multiplex PCR was the method, and the copy in TCRdb shows in-frame clones only, minus some. The table records over 50,000 clones, 89% of them present only once. This specimen was peripheral blood, taken after pregnancy. The TCR sequence derives from a female donor with multiple sclerosis, enrolled in a pregnancy study.

CDR3 DNA sequence: TGCAGCGTCGCCGGACAGGGAAAAGCTTTCTTT. It is translated as CSVAGQGKAFF. The chain carries TRBV29-1 and TRBJ1-1, with 8 bases lining up with TRBD1. The ends lost 6 bases at V and 9 bases at J; junction bases unmatched: 6. This CDR3 spans 11 amino acids. Germline CDR1 is SQVTM and CDR2 is ANQGSEA.